These T cell receptor beta chains were read from a single sample in a study of cytomegalovirus exposure and HLA in healthy donors. TCRdb keeps only in-frame clones here, not all; method: immunoSEQ multiplex PCR. The sample yields about 160,000 clones, roughly four fifths seen once. Sample: PBMCs. These receptors came from a man in his fifties or sixties in good health and CMV-seropositive. The CDR3 runs from the conserved cysteine through the conserved F or W. Each record gives: D gene, V gene, J gene, clone size, CDR3 protein, CDR3 DNA. D genes are given only for firm matches. A clone size is listed for some rows: how often the clone was seen (once, few, many), or a class if it is expanded.

d_gene: TRBD1; v_gene: TRBV7-3; j_gene: TRBJ1-2; abundance: .; CDR3aa: CASSLGTGTGYGYTF; CDR3nt: TGTGCCAGCAGCTTAGGTACCGGGACAGGCTATGGCTACACCTTC
d_gene: .; v_gene: TRBV6-5; j_gene: TRBJ2-1; abundance: .; CDR3aa: CAAGGAYNEQFF; CDR3nt: TGTGCCGCCGGGGGTGCCTACAATGAGCAGTTCTTC
d_gene: .; v_gene: TRBV6-5; j_gene: TRBJ1-1; abundance: few; CDR3aa: CASAGPDMNTEAFF; CDR3nt: TGTGCCAGCGCCGGGCCGGACATGAACACTGAAGCTTTCTTT
d_gene: .; v_gene: TRBV6-1; j_gene: TRBJ2-3; abundance: .; CDR3aa: CASSGQDTDTQYF; CDR3nt: TGTGCCAGCAGTGGCCAGGACACAGATACGCAGTATTTT
d_gene: .; v_gene: TRBV7-9; j_gene: TRBJ1-1; abundance: .; CDR3aa: CASSLQGAVTEAFF; CDR3nt: TGTGCCAGCAGCTTACAGGGCGCGGTTACTGAAGCTTTCTTT
d_gene: .; v_gene: TRBV28; j_gene: TRBJ1-2; abundance: .; CDR3aa: CASSFGRDGGYTF; CDR3nt: TGTGCCAGCAGTTTCGGCAGGGATGGTGGCTACACCTTC
d_gene: .; v_gene: TRBV21-1; j_gene: TRBJ2-6; abundance: .; CDR3aa: CASSDRTSGTVISGANVLTF; CDR3nt: TGTGCCAGCAGCGACCGAACATCCGGGACAGTCATATCTGGGGCCAACGTCCTGACTTTC
d_gene: TRBD1; v_gene: TRBV29-1; j_gene: TRBJ2-7; abundance: few; CDR3aa: CSGGQGSYEQYF; CDR3nt: TGCAGCGGCGGACAGGGTTCATACGAGCAGTACTTC
d_gene: .; v_gene: TRBV7-3; j_gene: TRBJ2-3; abundance: .; CDR3aa: CASKEGGSDTQYF; CDR3nt: TGTGCCAGCAAGGAGGGCGGGTCAGATACGCAGTATTTT
d_gene: TRBD1; v_gene: TRBV9; j_gene: TRBJ1-4; abundance: .; CDR3aa: CASSVGGQGNEKLFF; CDR3nt: TGTGCCAGCAGCGTAGGGGGACAGGGGAATGAAAAACTGTTTTTT
d_gene: .; v_gene: TRBV5-4; j_gene: TRBJ1-1; abundance: .; CDR3aa: CASSGKRDFYTEAFF; CDR3nt: TGTGCCAGCAGCGGAAAGCGGGACTTCTACACTGAAGCTTTCTTT